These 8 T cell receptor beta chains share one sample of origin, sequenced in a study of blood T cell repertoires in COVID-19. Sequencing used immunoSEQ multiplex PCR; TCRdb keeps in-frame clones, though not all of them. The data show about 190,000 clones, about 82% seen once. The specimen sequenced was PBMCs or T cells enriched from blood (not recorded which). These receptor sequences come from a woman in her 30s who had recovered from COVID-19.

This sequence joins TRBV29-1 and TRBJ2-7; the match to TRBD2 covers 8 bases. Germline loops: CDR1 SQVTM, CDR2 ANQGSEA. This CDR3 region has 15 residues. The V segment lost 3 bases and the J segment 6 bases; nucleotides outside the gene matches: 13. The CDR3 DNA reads TGCAGCGTTGATGATCCCCGAGCGGGAGAGCCCGAGCAGTACTTC. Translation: CSVDDPRAGEPEQYF.

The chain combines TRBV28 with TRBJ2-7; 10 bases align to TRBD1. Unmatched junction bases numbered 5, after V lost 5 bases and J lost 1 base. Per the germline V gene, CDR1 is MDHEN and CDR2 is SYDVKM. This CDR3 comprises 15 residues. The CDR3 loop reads CASSRGDRGSYEQYF. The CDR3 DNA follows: TGTGCCAGCAGTAGGGGGGACAGGGGTTCCTACGAGCAGTACTTC.

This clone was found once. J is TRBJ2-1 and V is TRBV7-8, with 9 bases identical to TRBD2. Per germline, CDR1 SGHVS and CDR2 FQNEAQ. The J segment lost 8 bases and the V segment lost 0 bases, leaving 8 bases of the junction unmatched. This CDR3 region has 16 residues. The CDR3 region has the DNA TGTGCCAGCAGCTTAGCGATAGCGGGAGTTCGTGATGAGCAGTTCTTC. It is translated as CASSLAIAGVRDEQFF.

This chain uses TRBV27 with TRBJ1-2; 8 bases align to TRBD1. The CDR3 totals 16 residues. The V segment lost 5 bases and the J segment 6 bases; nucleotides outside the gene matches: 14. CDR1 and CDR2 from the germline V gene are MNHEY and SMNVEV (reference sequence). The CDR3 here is CASSLGGQGAMDGYTF. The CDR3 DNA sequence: TGTGCCAGCAGTCTAGGGGGGCAGGGGGCAATGGATGGCTACACCTTC.

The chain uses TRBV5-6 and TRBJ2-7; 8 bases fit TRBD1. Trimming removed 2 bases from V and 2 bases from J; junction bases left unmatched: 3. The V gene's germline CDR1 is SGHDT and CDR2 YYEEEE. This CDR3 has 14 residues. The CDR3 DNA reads TGTGCCAGCAGCTTATCAGGGGGCCCCTACGAGCAGTACTTC. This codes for CASSLSGGPYEQYF.

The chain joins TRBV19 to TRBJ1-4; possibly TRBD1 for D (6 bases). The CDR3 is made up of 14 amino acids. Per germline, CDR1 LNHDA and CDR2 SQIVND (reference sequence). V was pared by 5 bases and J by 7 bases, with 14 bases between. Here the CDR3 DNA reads TGTGCCAGTAGTCTCAGGGGCGTGGGTGAAAAACTGTTTTTT. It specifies CASSLRGVGEKLFF. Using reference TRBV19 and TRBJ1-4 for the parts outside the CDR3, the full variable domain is DGGITQSPKYLFRKEGQNVTLSCEQNLNHDAMYWYRQDPGQGLRLIYYSQIVNDFQKGDIAEGYSVSREKKESFPLTVTSAQKNPTAFYLCASSLRGVGEKLFFGSGTQLSVL.

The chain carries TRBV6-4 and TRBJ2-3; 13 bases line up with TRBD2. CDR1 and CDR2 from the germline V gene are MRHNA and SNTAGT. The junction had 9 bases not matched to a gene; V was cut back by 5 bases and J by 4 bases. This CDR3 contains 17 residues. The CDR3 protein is CASSPLWTSGSADTQYF. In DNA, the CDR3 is TGTGCCAGCAGTCCACTCTGGACTAGCGGGAGCGCAGATACGCAGTATTTT.

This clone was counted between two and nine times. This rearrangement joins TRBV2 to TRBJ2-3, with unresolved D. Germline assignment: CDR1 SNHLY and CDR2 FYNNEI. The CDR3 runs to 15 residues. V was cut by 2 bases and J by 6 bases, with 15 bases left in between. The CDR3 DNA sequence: TGTGCCAGCAGTGAATACGAAGTCCCCGGGGATACGCAGTATTTT. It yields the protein CASSEYEVPGDTQYF.